This T cell receptor (beta chain) is from a study of control samples from healthy donors and cancer patients. Trimming shortened V by 8 bases and J by 8 bases, and 9 bases separated the two germline ends. Germline lookup yields CDR1 SNHLY and CDR2 FYNNEI. The CDR3 extends over 10 amino acids. Method: immunoSEQ multiplex PCR; TCRdb's copy keeps in-frame clones and lacks some. The sample contains some 130,000 clones, 92% of which appear only once. This clonotype was obtained from a woman in her 50s in good health. The J gene is TRBJ1-2, the V gene TRBV2; D ambiguous. The sample comprised blood. The CDR3 loop reads CASPSGGYTF. The CDR3 DNA reads as TGTGCCAGCCCATCCGGGGGCTACACCTTC.